The 5 T cell receptor beta chains reported below all come from one sample, sequenced in a study of a mutant IDH1 vaccine in newly diagnosed glioma. Documented time point: week 47, end of study. Vaccine doses each comprised 300 ug of mutant IDH1 20-mer peptide, with topical imiquimod. Which antigens these TCRs recognize remains unknown. Assay: immunoSEQ multiplex PCR; the TCRdb copy retains only in-frame clones and omits some. The profile covers 90,000 to 100,000 clones, with under 90% appearing a single time and over 0.7% taken by the ten largest. Material: PBMCs, obtained from a glioma patient whose treatment included an IDH1 peptide vaccine. These receptors were collected from a woman aged 45-60 years with glioma.

The V and J genes are TRBV5-4 and TRBJ2-6; TRBD1 might be the D (5 bases). The CDR3 sequence is 16 residues long. Germline CDR1 and CDR2: SGHNT and YYREEE (reference sequence). V shed 4 bases and J shed 0 bases, with 11 bases lying between them. The CDR3 protein is CASSPDTNSGANVLTF. CDR3 nucleotide sequence: TGTGCCAGCAGCCCGGACACAAACTCTGGGGCCAACGTCCTGACTTTC.

J is TRBJ1-2 and V is TRBV28; 8 nucleotides match TRBD1. V trimming: 3 bases; J trimming: 4 bases; junction bases outside the gene matches: 4. This CDR3 region has 14 residues. The germline V gene has CDR1 MDHEN and CDR2 SYDVKM. This chain's CDR3 is CASSFPTGVYGYTF. DNA of the CDR3: TGTGCCAGCAGTTTCCCGACAGGGGTCTATGGCTACACCTTC.

In its sample, this clone was seen once. This chain joins TRBV18 and TRBJ1-1; the match to TRBD1 covers 9 bases. Trimming cost V 2 bases and J 7 bases; bases outside gene matches: 5. The length of the CDR3 is 14 residues. Germline V gives CDR1 KGHSH, CDR2 LQKENI. CDR3 in amino acids: CASSPATGGIEAFF. Written as DNA, the CDR3 is TGTGCCAGCTCACCAGCGACAGGGGGAATTGAAGCTTTCTTT.

This clone has a handful of counts. This chain connects TRBV15 to TRBJ2-7, with a weak D call TRBD1 (6 bases). The CDR3 is 14 residues long. CDR1 and CDR2 from the germline V gene are LNHNV and YYDKDF (reference sequence). V gave up 0 bases and J gave up 2 bases, with 8 bases separating them. The CDR3 sequence is CATSRDRGPYEQYF. In DNA, the CDR3 is TGTGCCACCAGCAGAGACAGGGGTCCCTACGAGCAGTACTTC.

The J gene is TRBJ2-3, the V gene TRBV5-4; a weak D match, TRBD2 (7 bases). Germline loops: CDR1 SGHNT, CDR2 YYREEE (reference sequence). The CDR3 extends over 16 amino acids. V shed 1 base and J shed 2 bases, with 14 bases lying between them. The chain's CDR3 is CASSLRGASATDTQYF. The CDR3 bases are TGTGCCAGCAGCTTGCGGGGGGCTAGCGCCACAGATACGCAGTATTTT.